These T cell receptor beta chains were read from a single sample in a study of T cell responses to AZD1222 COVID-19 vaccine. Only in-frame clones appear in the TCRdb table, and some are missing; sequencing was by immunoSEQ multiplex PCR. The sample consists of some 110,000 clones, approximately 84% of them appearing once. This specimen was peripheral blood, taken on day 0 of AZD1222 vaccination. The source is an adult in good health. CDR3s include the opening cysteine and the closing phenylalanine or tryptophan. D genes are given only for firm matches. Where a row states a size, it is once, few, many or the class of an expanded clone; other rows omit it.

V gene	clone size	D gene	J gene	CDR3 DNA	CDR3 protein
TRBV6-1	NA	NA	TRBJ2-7	TGTGCCAGCAGTGATAACTACGAGCAGTACTTC	CASSDNYEQYF
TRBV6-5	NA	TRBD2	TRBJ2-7	TGTGCCAGCTCCAGACTAGCGGACTCCTACGAGCAGTACTTC	CASSRLADSYEQYF
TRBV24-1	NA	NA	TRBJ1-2	TGTGCCACCAATGGGGAGAACTATGGCTACACCTTC	CATNGENYGYTF
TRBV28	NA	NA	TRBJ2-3	TGTGCCAGCAGTTTGGTGGGGAGAGGGCTCGGGTCAGATACGCAGTATTTT	CASSLVGRGLGSDTQYF
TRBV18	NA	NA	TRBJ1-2	TGTGCCAGCTCGCCTGATCAGGGGCCTTATGGCTACACCTTC	CASSPDQGPYGYTF
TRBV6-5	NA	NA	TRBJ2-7	TGTGCCAGCAGAAAAACAGGGTCCTACGAGCAGTACTTC	CASRKTGSYEQYF
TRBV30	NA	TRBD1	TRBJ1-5	TGTGCCTGGAGTACCGGGGACAGCAGAGACCAGCCCCAGCATTTT	CAWSTGDSRDQPQHF
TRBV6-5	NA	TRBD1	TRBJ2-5	TGTGCCAGCAGTCTCCGGGACAGGGGGCATGAGACCCAGTACTTC	CASSLRDRGHETQYF
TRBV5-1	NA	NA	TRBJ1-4	TGCGCCAGCAGCTTGGTCGGGAAGGTAACGACTAATGAAAAACTGTTTTTT	CASSLVGKVTTNEKLFF
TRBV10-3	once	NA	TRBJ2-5	TGTGCCACCACCAGAGGAGCAAGTAGCGGCCAAGAGACCCAGTACTTC	CATTRGASSGQETQYF
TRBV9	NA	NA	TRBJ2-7	TGTGCCAGCAGCGCAACAGGAGCCTACGAGCAGTACTTC	CASSATGAYEQYF
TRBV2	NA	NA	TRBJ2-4	TGTGCCAGCAGGGCCCTTCTAGCCAAAAACATTCAGTACTTC	CASRALLAKNIQYF
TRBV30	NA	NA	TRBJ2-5	TGTGCCTGGAGTAAAGCGTCCACTCAAGAGACCCAGTACTTC	CAWSKASTQETQYF
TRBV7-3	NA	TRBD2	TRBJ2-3	TGTGCCAGCAGCTTAAAGGTGCGTTTAGCGGGAGTTCTTAGCACAGATACGCAGTATTTT	CASSLKVRLAGVLSTDTQYF
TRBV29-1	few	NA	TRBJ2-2	TGCAGCGTCTTACGAGACGGGGAGCTGTTTTTT	CSVLRDGELFF
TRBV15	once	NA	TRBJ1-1	TGTGCCACCAGCAGATCGGGGTTGGGGACTGAAGCTTTCTTT	CATSRSGLGTEAFF
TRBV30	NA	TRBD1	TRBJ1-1	TGTGCCTGGAGTAAAATCCTCGGTGGCAGGGGGTACGCTGAAGCTTTCTTT	CAWSKILGGRGYAEAFF
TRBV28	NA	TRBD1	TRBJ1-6	TGTGCCAGCAGTTCCGGGACAGGGATCCGAAATTCACCCCTCCACTTT	CASSSGTGIRNSPLHF
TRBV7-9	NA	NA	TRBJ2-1	TGTGCCAGCAGTTTTAACTACAATGAGCAGTTCTTC	CASSFNYNEQFF
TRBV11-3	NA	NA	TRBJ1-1	TGTGCCAGCAGCTTAGATCTGGGTTCTGAAGCTTTCTTT	CASSLDLGSEAFF
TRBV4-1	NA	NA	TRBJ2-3	TGCGCCAGCAGCCAAGAATGGGCAGATACGCAGTATTTT	CASSQEWADTQYF
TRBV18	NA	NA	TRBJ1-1	TGTGCCAGCTCAGTCTCAGAGAACACTGAAGCTTTCTTT	CASSVSENTEAFF
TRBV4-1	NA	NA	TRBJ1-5	TGCGCCAGCAGCCAACCCCTAAGCAATCAGCCCCAGCATTTT	CASSQPLSNQPQHF
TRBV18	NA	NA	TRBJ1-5	TGTGCCAGCTCACCGACTAGCAATCAGCCCCAGCATTTT	CASSPTSNQPQHF
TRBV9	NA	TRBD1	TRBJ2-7	TGTGCCAGCAGCGTAGGGCAGGGGGAGACCTACGAGCAGTACTTC	CASSVGQGETYEQYF
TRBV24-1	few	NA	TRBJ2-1	TGTGCCACCAGTGGAGGAATTGAGCAGTTCTTC	CATSGGIEQFF
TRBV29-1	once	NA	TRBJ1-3	TGCAGCGTTGGGACTGGCTCTGGAAACACCATATATTTT	CSVGTGSGNTIYF
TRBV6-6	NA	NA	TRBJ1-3	TGTGCCAGCAACGTTAGAGGGTACTCTGGAAACACCATATATTTT	CASNVRGYSGNTIYF
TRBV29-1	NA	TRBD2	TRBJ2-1	TGCAGCGTTCCACTAGCGGGAGGAGGGGGCTCCTACAATGAGCAGTTCTTC	CSVPLAGGGGSYNEQFF
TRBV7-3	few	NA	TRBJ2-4	TGTGCCAGCAGCTCGGACTCAAACATTCAGTACTTC	CASSSDSNIQYF
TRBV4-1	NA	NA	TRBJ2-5	TGCGCCAGCAGCCAAGAGGTAGCGTTGGAGACCCAGTACTTC	CASSQEVALETQYF
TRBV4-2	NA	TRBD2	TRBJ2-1	TGTGCCAGCAGCCAAGATACAGTAGCACTAGCGGCTGACAATGAGCAGTTCTTC	CASSQDTVALAADNEQFF
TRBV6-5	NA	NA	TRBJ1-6	TGTGCCAGCAGTTACTCAGGGGCCTATAATTCACCCCTCCACTTT	CASSYSGAYNSPLHF
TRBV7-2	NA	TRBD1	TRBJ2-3	TGTGCCAGCAGACTGGGACAGGTCACAGATACGCAGTATTTT	CASRLGQVTDTQYF
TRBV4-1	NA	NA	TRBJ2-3	TGCGCCAGCAGCCAAGACTGGACTCGCACAGATACGCAGTATTTT	CASSQDWTRTDTQYF
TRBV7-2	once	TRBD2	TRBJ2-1	TGTGCCAGCAGCCTCCGGACTAGCGGCTACAATGAGCAGTTCTTC	CASSLRTSGYNEQFF
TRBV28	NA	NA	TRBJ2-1	TGTGCCGGCGGGGTCACCCAGGGCTATGAGCAGTTCTTC	CAGGVTQGYEQFF
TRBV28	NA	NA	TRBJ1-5	TGTGCCAGCAGATTCACAGGGATTAGCAATCAGCCCCAGCATTTT	CASRFTGISNQPQHF
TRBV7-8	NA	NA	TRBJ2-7	TGTGCCAGCAGCGCCGACTACGAGCAGTACTTC	CASSADYEQYF
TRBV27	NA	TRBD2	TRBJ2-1	TGTGCCAGCAGTTTATCGACTAGCGGAGTGAATGAGCAGTTCTTC	CASSLSTSGVNEQFF
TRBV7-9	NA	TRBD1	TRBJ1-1	TGTGCCAGCAGCTTAGATCCTGGGACAGGGGCTGAAGCTTTCTTT	CASSLDPGTGAEAFF
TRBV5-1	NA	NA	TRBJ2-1	TGCGCCAGCAGCTTGGGAGGGGTGAATGAGCAGTTCTTC	CASSLGGVNEQFF
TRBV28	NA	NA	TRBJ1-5	TGTGCCAGCAGCTCAAGGGACGGCGCTCTGGGGCCCCAGCATTTT	CASSSRDGALGPQHF